Below, 9 T cell receptor beta chains from the same sample are listed, as sequenced in a study of regulatory T cells in long-lasting Graves disease. The time point was: persistent/refractory GD, antithyroid drugs over 5 years with positive TRAb. From RNA extracted from PBMCs, the TCR library was made. Construction of TCR beta libraries relied on iRepertoire HTBI primers and on Arm-PCR targeting CDR3 regions. MiXCR was run by TCRdb on the multiplex PCR reads, yielding one entry per CDR3 protein. The repertoire holds fewer than 450,000 distinct CDR3 sequences, about a fifth seen once, with less than 25% in the top ten. The starting material was peripheral blood mononuclear cells (PBMCs), obtained when the disease was refractory, from a patient treated with antithyroid drugs. These receptors were collected from a female donor with Graves disease.

CDR3 nucleotide sequence: TGTGCCAGCAGTCAGCATGGTCAGGGGGGTTATCAGCCCCAGCATTTT. It translates to CASSQHGQGGYQPQHF. The chain uses TRBV28 and TRBJ1-5; 7 bases fit TRBD1. This CDR3 is 16 amino acids long. With V trimmed by 5 bases and J by 5 bases, 12 bases remained unmatched. In germline, CDR1 is MDHEN, CDR2 SYDVKM.

This clonotype came up many times. V and J are TRBV3-1 and TRBJ1-1, with D maybe TRBD1 (5 bases). Germline V gives CDR1 LGHDT, CDR2 YNNKEL (reference sequence). Trimming cost V 3 bases and J 2 bases, with 16 bases left between them. The CDR3 sequence is 16 residues long. CDR3 loop: CASSQWGSRLNTEAFF. Written as DNA, the CDR3 is TGTGCCAGCAGCCAGTGGGGGAGCAGACTCAACACTGAAGCTTTCTTT.

The V call is TRBV27, the J call TRBJ1-5; D might be TRBD1 (6 bases). V was trimmed by 2 bases and J by 0 bases, leaving 11 bases between them. Per germline, CDR1 MNHEY and CDR2 SMNVEV (reference sequence). The CDR3 is made up of 16 amino acids. CDR3 sequence reads: CASSLQGLNSNQPQHF. CDR3 DNA sequence: TGTGCCAGCAGTTTACAGGGGTTGAATAGCAATCAGCCCCAGCATTTT.

CDR3 protein: CASSTWTGPNQPQHF. The CDR3 DNA sequence: TGTGCCAGCAGCACCTGGACAGGGCCCAATCAGCCCCAGCATTTT. The V gene is TRBV7-9, the J gene TRBJ1-5, with TRBD1 matching over 8 bases. Germline V gene data show CDR1 as SEHNR and CDR2 as FQNEAQ (reference sequence). The CDR3 has 15 amino acids. J was trimmed by 3 bases and V by 5 bases; bases with no gene match: 6.

The chain carries TRBV10-2 and TRBJ2-7; D perhaps matches TRBD1 (5 bases). Trimming took off 6 bases at V and 0 bases at J, with 9 bases between the two ends. There are 13 residues in the CDR3. CDR1 and CDR2 from the germline V gene are WSHSY and SAAADI. Written as DNA, the CDR3 is TGCGCCAGCAGGGACAAGAGCTCCTACGAGCAGTACTTC. Amino acids: CASRDKSSYEQYF.

The genes are TRBV7-2 and TRBJ2-1, with D possibly TRBD2 on 5 matching bases. The ends were cut back, 3 bases at V and 7 bases at J, with 10 bases in the middle. Germline CDR1 SGHTA, CDR2 FQGNSA. The CDR3 extends over 13 amino acids. DNA for the CDR3: TGTGCCAGCAGCTTGCGGGTCCTGAATGAGCAGTTCTTC. Translation: CASSLRVLNEQFF.

This clonotype was recorded at least ten times. The gene calls are TRBV12-3 or TRBV12-4 and TRBJ1-4; 7 positions match TRBD1. The CDR3 totals 16 residues. V was pared by 3 bases and J by 7 bases, with 11 bases of the junction left unmatched. CDR3 bases: TGTGCCAGCAGTTTCACGTCGGGACAGACTGTTGAAAAACTGTTTTTT. Translated: CASSFTSGQTVEKLFF.

The chain links TRBV20-1 to TRBJ2-7, with 7 bases identical to TRBD2. The CDR3 is made up of 15 amino acids. CDR1 and CDR2 (germline): DFQATT, SNEGSKA (reference sequence). J lost 4 bases, V lost 0 bases, and 9 bases had no gene match. CDR3 amino acids: CSARDLKAGTYEQYF. The DNA for the CDR3 is TGCAGTGCTAGAGATCTTAAAGCGGGAACTTACGAGCAGTACTTC.

This clonotype was detected only a few times. Just one base apart from a much larger clone, this may be a read error. The J gene is TRBJ1-5, the V gene TRBV28; D unresolved. The germline V and J ends were trimmed by 5 bases and 4 bases, with 15 bases remaining between them. Germline V lookup: CDR1 MDHEN, CDR2 SYDVKM. This CDR3 has 15 amino acids. The CDR3 protein is CASSLGPFLNQPQHF. The CDR3 nucleotides are TGTGCCAGCAGTCTTGGCCCTTTTCTGAATCAGCCCCAGCATTTT.